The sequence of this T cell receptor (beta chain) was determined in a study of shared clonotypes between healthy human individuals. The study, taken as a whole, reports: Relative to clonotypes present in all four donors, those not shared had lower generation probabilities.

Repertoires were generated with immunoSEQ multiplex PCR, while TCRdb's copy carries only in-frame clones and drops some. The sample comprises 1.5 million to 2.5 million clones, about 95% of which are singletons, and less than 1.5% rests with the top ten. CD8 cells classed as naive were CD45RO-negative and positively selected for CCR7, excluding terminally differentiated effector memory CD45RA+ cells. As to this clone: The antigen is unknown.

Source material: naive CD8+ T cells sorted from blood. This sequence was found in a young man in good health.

The CDR3 sequence: CASRARASGWSTDTQYF. In nucleotides, the CDR3 is TGTGCCAGCAGAGCTAGGGCTAGCGGGTGGAGCACAGATACGCAGTATTTT. The chain joins TRBV27 to TRBJ2-3; TRBD2 agrees at 8 bases. The CDR3 length is 17 residues. J was trimmed by 0 bases and V by 6 bases; bases with no gene match: 11. Per the germline V gene, CDR1 is MNHEY and CDR2 is SMNVEV (reference sequence).